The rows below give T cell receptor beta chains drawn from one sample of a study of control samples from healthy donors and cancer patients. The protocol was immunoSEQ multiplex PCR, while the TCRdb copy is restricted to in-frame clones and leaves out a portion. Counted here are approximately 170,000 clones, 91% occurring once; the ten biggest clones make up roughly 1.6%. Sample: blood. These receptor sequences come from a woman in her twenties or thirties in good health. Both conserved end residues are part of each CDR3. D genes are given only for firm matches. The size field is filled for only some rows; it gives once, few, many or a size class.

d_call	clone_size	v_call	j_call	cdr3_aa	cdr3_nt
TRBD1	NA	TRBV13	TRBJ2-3	CASSTRDRGTDTQYF	TGTGCCAGCAGCACCCGGGACAGGGGCACAGATACGCAGTATTTT
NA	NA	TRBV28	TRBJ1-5	CASKGGNQPQHF	TGTGCCAGCAAAGGGGGCAATCAGCCCCAGCATTTT
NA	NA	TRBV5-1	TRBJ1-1	CASSLVPDGNTEAFF	TGCGCCAGCAGCTTGGTCCCGGACGGGAACACTGAAGCTTTCTTT
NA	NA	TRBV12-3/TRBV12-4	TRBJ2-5	CASSLGWRETQYF	TGTGCCAGCAGTTTAGGGTGGAGAGAGACCCAGTACTTC
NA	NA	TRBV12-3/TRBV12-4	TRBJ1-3	CASRTGPGNTIYF	TGTGCCAGCAGGACAGGTCCCGGAAACACCATATATTTT
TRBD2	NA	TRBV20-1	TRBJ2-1	CSASLAGNNEQFF	TGCAGTGCTAGTCTAGCGGGAAACAATGAGCAGTTCTTC
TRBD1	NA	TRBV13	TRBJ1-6	CASSFPGGISPLHF	TGTGCCAGCAGCTTCCCAGGGGGCATTTCACCCCTCCACTTT
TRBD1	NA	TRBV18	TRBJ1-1	CASSRDRMNTEAFF	TGTGCCAGCTCCCGGGACAGGATGAACACTGAAGCTTTCTTT
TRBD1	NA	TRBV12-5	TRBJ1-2	CASGLGQGDGYTF	TGTGCTAGTGGTTTGGGACAGGGAGATGGCTACACCTTC
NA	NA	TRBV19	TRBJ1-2	CASRGQANYGYTF	TGTGCCAGTAGGGGACAAGCTAACTATGGCTACACCTTC
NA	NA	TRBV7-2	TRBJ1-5	CASSLHVNSNQPQHF	TGTGCCAGCAGCTTACATGTTAATAGCAATCAGCCCCAGCATTTT
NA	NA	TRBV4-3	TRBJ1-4	CASSQDPRGPNEKLFF	TGCGCCAGCAGCCAAGACCCCAGGGGCCCTAATGAAAAACTGTTTTTT
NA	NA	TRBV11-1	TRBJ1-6	CASSPIDSYNSPLHF	TGTGCCAGCAGCCCTATTGACAGCTATAATTCACCCCTCCACTTT
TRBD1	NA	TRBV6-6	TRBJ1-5	CASSGQDYQPQHF	TGTGCCAGCTCGGGACAGGATTATCAGCCCCAGCATTTT
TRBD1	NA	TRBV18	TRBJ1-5	CASSPDQGAGNQPQHF	TGTGCCAGCTCGCCCGACCAGGGGGCTGGCAATCAGCCCCAGCATTTT
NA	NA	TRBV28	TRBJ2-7	CASSRGQHYEQYF	TGTGCCAGCAGCCGAGGACAGCACTACGAGCAGTACTTC
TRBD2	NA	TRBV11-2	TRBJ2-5	CASSRRWAGAQETQYF	TGTGCCAGCAGCCGGCGGTGGGCGGGAGCCCAAGAGACCCAGTACTTC
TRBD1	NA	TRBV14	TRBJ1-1	CASSQRVFRGPTEAFF	TGTGCCAGCAGCCAAAGGGTTTTTAGGGGGCCCACTGAAGCTTTCTTT
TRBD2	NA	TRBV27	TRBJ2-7	CASSSGLASYEQYF	TGTGCCAGCAGTTCAGGACTAGCCTCCTACGAGCAGTACTTC
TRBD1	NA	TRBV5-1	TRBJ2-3	CASRVTGVTDTQYF	TGCGCCAGCAGGGTGACAGGGGTGACAGATACGCAGTATTTT
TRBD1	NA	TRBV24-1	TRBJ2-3	CATSVGTGLPPTDTQYF	TGTGCCACCAGTGTAGGGACAGGGCTACCTCCCACAGATACGCAGTATTTT
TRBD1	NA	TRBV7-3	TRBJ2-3	CASSSGTGDTQYF	TGTGCCAGCAGCTCCGGGACAGGGGATACGCAGTATTTT
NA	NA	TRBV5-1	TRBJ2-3	CASSFPSDTQYF	TGCGCCAGCAGCTTCCCTAGTGATACGCAGTATTTT
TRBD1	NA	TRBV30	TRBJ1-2	CAWSLTGAGYGYTF	TGTGCCTGGAGTTTGACAGGGGCGGGCTATGGCTACACCTTC
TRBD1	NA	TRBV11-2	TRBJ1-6	CASSLRRTGYSPLHF	TGTGCCAGCAGCTTACGGAGGACAGGCTATTCACCCCTCCACTTT
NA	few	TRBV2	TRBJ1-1	CASTGEVGTEAFF	TGTGCCAGCACAGGAGAGGTGGGCACTGAAGCTTTCTTT
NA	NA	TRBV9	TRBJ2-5	CASSVGVGKETQYF	TGTGCCAGCAGCGTAGGTGTCGGAAAAGAGACCCAGTACTTC